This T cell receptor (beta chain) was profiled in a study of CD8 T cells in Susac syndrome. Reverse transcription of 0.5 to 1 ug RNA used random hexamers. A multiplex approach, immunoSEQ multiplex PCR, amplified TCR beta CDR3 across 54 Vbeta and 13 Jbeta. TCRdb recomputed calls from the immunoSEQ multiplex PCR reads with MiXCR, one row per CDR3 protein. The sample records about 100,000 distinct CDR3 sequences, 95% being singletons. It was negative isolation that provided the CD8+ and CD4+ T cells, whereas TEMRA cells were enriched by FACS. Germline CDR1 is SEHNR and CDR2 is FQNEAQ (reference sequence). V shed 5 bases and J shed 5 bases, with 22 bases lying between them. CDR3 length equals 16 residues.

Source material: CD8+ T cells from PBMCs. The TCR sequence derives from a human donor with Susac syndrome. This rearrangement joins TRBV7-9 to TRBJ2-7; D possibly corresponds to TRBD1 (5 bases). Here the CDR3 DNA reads TGTGCCAGCAGCCCCCGCACAGGCCAGGCCAACCACGAGCAGTACTTC. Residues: CASSPRTGQANHEQYF.